The entry that follows covers one T cell receptor (beta chain) sequence. This sample is drawn from a study of blood T cell repertoires in COVID-19. As for the study in general: Spain, Italy and the United States supplied samples that represented acute and convalescent COVID-19. T cells, B-cell-depleted T cells, or PBMCs provided the cDNA or gDNA that served as material.

Original processing notes: Amplification of reference gene primers was used by the study to estimate nucleated cell counts. Assay: immunoSEQ multiplex PCR; the TCRdb copy retains only in-frame clones and omits some. V, J and clone size are those of that table, while D and trimming were read from the DNA. The sample lists approximately 100,000 clones, approximately 85% occurring once. In germline, CDR1 is MGHRA, CDR2 YSYEKL. Trimming shortened V by 4 bases and J by 2 bases, and 15 bases separated the two germline ends. This CDR3 has 15 residues. The sequence came from a human donor in a cohort sampled during active COVID-19. Specimen: peripheral blood. The chain links TRBV4-1 to TRBJ2-7; possibly TRBD1 for D (6 bases). DNA of the CDR3: TGCGCCAGCAGCCGGGGCCCCGGACAGACCTACGAGCAGTACTTC. Protein sequence: CASSRGPGQTYEQYF.